This T cell receptor beta chain was found in a study of T cell responses to AZD1222 COVID-19 vaccine (dated by TCRdb to the early 2020s). The study in broad terms: A total of under 250 trial participants underwent TCR sequencing, of whom under 220 had received two doses of AZD1222 and roughly 26 had received two doses of the MenACWY control vaccine. Trial participants were enrolled by age into subgroups of 18-55, 56-69 and 70-plus years, and roughly 150, 30 and 60 TCR-sequenced participants, respectively, were included in these subgroups. On the study overall, not on this receptor specifically: Because no samples from the day 14 peak response were available, repertoires could be characterized only after the peak T cell response. Conclusions about previously exposed vaccinees are limited because only six or seven AZD1222 recipients were SARS-CoV-2 seropositive at baseline. Nearly half of unique spike-specific TCRs reportedly recognized epitopes outside regions mutated in the B.1.351 and B.1.1.7 variants. Most participants were white British and females outnumbered males, and the authors suggested that clonal diversity may have been underestimated. The 56-69-year group was small, and its depth increase did not reach significance, likely because of low power. After two AZD1222 doses, spike-specific TCR breadth and depth were significantly higher than at day 0 and than in MenACWY recipients. The vaccine-associated CD4 TCRs covered the entire spike protein, and the dominant responses fell in regions 160-218 and 743-854.

This clone was seen more than once but under ten times. This receptor's antigen is unknown. No base qualities exist here, and no much larger clone lies one base off it. The CDR3 regions of human TCRbeta chains were subjected to immunosequencing. From the authors' description of their analysis: TCRs in the repertoires were compared against a reference library of SARS-CoV-2-specific TCRs that had been generated with the MIRA antigen-specificity platform. Breadth meant the fraction of unique TCRs that were SARS-CoV-2-associated, whereas depth meant the fraction of total T cells that were SARS-CoV-2-associated. Using the MIRA data, each spike-specific TCR was assigned both to the spike region to which the TCR was reactive and to a CD4 or CD8 class. Log10-transformed breadth and depth values were compared by one-way ANOVA with Sidak's multiple comparisons tests. TCRdb's version of the immuneACCESS table is confined to in-frame rearrangements and falls short of the full clone set. An unresolved V gene accounts for under half of the shortfall where checked; the remainder is of unknown origin. That table supplies the V and J calls and clone size; D and trimming were determined from the DNA. The sample data list about 190,000 clones, and 85% to 95% of these were observed just once. Of the sample, 3.6% is held by the ten largest clones.

The CDR3 measures 15 amino acids from cysteine to phenylalanine. Only the CDR3 portion is preserved as DNA: 45 bases, with reading frame beginning at the first base. V is shortened by 6 bases, J by 0 bases, and the region joining them spans 12 bases. CDR1 and CDR2 (SGHTA, FQGNSA) derive from the germline V gene. What the time point label conveys for this sample: about 28 days (+/-7) after the second vaccine dose. This specimen's treatment or condition label, interpreted: meningococcal conjugate vaccine given as trial control. Samples from vaccinated people were obtained from the UK trials COV001 and COV002, which included a single-blind randomized controlled phase 2/3 trial of AZD1222 (ChAdOx1 nCoV-19) in healthy adults. For TCRbeta chain sequencing, PBMC samples were collected from trial participants at day 0 and at day 28 after the second dose.

This clonotype was sampled from an adult who received the MenACWY meningococcal vaccine as a control. The chain is encoded by TRBV7-2 joined to TRBJ1-3; no D gene is confidently identified. Material: peripheral blood, obtained 28 days after the second dose of the MenACWY control vaccine. The CDR3 reads CASRLGSGSGNTIYF. The bases read TGTGCCAGCAGACTTGGAAGCGGCTCTGGAAACACCATATATTTT.